Listed below are T cell receptor beta chains from one sample, sequenced in a study of blood T cell repertoires in COVID-19. This table comes from immunoSEQ multiplex PCR, and its TCRdb copy is limited to in-frame clones, with some not included. The table includes about 52,000 clones, just under 90% detected once. Sequencing was performed on peripheral blood. The source is a man aged 80 or over with active or convalescent COVID-19. CDR3s include the opening cysteine and the closing phenylalanine or tryptophan.

CASSTSTGPKETQYF	15	TRBV21-1
CASSPQGPITPGQGGGYTF	19	TRBV18
CASSLYTGRDTGELFF	16	TRBV28
CASSQDRTSGRREQYF	16	TRBV4-1
CASLPGQQRSNGYTF	15	TRBV19
CASSLGQEQETQYF	14	TRBV3-1/TRBV3-2
CAWSSLAGGLTDTQYF	16	TRBV30
CASSLSPGLVLNSPLHF	17	TRBV27
CASSRQAENGETQYF	15	TRBV5-1
CASRASGTSGAWYQETQYF	19	TRBV19
CASSPSGIVREQYF	14	TRBV6-2/TRBV6-3
CASSHTGEAFF	11	TRBV28
CAISAGQSNQPQHF	14	TRBV10-3
CASSAGTSGRTDTQYF	16	TRBV11-3
CASSLGAVGELFF	13	TRBV12-3/TRBV12-4
CAWVGLYTEAFF	12	TRBV30
CASSSAQGFQETQYF	15	TRBV5-1
CASSFKWGVYEQYF	14	TRBV21-1
CASQPQIAGTGELFF	15	TRBV5-1
CASSPTWDEQFF	12	TRBV2
CASRRGTGGSYEQYF	15	TRBV28
CASSSGLAGAGANVLTF	17	TRBV11-2
CAGGKSSYEQYF	12	TRBV30
CASSDPQGAGEQYF	14	TRBV10-1
CASSKQGVFETQYF	14	TRBV6-2/TRBV6-3
CATSRDRTGHNEQFF	15	TRBV15
CATRASGRNTGELFF	15	TRBV15
CASSQVTDGTEAFF	14	TRBV4-3
CASSPQDRAISGNTIYF	17	TRBV18
CASSLGPFQETQYF	14	TRBV6-6
CASSFGGRGTGELFF	15	TRBV7-7
CASSLRGDSPSYEQYF	16	TRBV11-3
CASSTLDRGNQPQHF	15	TRBV19
CASSFLRVFQPQHF	14	TRBV11-3
CASSFLQGAYEQYF	14	TRBV5-1
CASSVAGGGARSEQYF	16	TRBV9
CASSLNSAQGQAFF	14	TRBV7-3
CASTQQVAEQFF	12	TRBV2
CASSLGGSGSGQFF	14	TRBV7-2
CASSRDRGRENTEAFF	16	TRBV18
CASSWVTVGSSPLHF	15	TRBV11-2
CASSFFRGDLAEQYF	15	TRBV5-6
CASSQDSLVTDTQYF	15	TRBV4-3
CASIGGETQYF	11	TRBV2
CASSYGEGDSYEQYF	15	TRBV18
CASSLNSGRGETQYF	15	TRBV27
CASSLQGLGESEQYF	15	TRBV5-4
CASSLPDRNYGYTF	14	TRBV3-1/TRBV3-2